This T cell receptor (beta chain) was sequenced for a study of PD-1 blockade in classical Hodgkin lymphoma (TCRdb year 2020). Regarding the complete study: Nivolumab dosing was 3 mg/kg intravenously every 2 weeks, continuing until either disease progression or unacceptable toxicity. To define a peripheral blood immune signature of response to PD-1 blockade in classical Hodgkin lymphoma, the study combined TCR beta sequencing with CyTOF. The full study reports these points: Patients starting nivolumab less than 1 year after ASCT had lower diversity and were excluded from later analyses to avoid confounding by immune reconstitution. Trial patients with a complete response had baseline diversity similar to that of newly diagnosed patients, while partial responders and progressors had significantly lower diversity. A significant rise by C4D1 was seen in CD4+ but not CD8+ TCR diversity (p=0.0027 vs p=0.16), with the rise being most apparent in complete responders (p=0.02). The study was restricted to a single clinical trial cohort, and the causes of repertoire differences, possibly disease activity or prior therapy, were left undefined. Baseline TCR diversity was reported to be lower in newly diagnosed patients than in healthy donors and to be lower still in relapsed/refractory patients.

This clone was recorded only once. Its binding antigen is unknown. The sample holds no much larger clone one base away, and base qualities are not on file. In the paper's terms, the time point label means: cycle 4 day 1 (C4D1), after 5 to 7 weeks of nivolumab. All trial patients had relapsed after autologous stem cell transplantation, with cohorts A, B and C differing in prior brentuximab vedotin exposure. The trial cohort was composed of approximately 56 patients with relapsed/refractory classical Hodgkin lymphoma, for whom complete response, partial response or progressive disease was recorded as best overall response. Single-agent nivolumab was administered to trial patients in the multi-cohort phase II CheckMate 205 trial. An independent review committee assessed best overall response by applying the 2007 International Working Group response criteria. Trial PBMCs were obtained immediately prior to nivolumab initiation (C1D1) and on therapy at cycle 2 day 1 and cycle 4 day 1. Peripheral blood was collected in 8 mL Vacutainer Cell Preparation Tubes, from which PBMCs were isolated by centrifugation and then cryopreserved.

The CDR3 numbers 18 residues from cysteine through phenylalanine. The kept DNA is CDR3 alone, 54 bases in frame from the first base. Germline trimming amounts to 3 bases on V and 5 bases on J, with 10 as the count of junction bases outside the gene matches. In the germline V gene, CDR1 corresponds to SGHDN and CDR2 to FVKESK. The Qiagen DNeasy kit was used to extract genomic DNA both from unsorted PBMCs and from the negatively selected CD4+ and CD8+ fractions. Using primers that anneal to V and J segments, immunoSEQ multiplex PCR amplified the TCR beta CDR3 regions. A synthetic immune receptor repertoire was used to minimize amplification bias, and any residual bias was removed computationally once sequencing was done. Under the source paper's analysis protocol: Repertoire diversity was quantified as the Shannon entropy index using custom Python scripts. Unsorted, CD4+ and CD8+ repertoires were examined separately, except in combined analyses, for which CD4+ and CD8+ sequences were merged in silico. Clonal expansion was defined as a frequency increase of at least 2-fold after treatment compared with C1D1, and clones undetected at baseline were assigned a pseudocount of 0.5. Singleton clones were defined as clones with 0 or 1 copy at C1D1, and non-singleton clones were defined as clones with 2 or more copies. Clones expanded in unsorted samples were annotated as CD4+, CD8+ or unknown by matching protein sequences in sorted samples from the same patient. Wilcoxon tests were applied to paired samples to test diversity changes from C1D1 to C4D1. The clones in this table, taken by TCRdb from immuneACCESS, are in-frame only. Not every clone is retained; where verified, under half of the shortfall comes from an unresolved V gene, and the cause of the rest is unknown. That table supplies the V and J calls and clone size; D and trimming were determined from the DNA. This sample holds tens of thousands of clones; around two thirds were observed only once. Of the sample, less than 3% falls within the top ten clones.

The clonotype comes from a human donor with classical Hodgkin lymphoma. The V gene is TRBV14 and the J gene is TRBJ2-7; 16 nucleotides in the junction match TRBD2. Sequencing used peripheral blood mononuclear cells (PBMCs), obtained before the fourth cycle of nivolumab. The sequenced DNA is TGTGCCAGCAGCCACCCGGGACTAGCGGGGGGGCATATCAACGAGCAGTACTTC. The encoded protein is CASSHPGLAGGHINEQYF.